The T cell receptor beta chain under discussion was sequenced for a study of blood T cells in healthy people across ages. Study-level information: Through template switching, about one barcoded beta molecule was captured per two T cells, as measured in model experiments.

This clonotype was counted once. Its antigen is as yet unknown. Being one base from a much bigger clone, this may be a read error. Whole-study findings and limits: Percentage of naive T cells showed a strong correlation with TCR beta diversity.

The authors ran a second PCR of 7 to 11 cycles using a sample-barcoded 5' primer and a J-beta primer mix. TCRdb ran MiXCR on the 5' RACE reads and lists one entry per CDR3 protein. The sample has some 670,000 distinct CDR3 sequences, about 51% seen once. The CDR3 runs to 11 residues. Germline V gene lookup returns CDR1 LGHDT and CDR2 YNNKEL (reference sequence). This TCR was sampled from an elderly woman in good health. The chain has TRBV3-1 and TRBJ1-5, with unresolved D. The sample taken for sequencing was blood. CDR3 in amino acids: CASGQVKPQHF. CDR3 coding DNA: TGTGCCAGCGGCCAAGTTAAGCCCCAGCATTTT.